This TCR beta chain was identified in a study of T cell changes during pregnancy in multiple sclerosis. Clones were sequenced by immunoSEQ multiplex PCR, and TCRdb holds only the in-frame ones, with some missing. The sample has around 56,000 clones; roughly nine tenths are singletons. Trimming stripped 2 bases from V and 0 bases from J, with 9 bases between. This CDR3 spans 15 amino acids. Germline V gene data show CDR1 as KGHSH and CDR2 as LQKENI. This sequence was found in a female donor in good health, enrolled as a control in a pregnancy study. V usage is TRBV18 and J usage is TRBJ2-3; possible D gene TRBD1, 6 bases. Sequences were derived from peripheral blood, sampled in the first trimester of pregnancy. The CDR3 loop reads CASSPSRGSTDTQYF. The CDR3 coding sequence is TGTGCCAGCTCACCAAGCAGGGGTAGCACAGATACGCAGTATTTT.